Below, 20 T cell receptor beta chains from the same sample are listed, as sequenced in a study of human T cells and chemical hapten exposure (dated by TCRdb to the early 2020s). The intended sense of this specimen's time point label: patch test 1, 2 weeks after DPC sensitization. What the treatment or condition label conveys for this sample: therapeutic diphenylcyclopropenone sensitization with weekly scalp DPC. The library came from RACE. Sequenced using a NextSeq 500. Through fastp at Q25 and MiXCR, TCRdb rebuilt clones from the public reads, retaining in-frame beta chains. Each CDR3 protein appears once, grouped with its most common genes and DNA. Across this sample there are around 110,000 distinct CDR3 sequences, with 9% to 14% seen only once. In total, the top ten clones hold over 1.1% of the sample. Specimen: whole blood, collected in connection with sensitization to the hapten diphenylcyclopropenone (DPC). These receptor sequences come from a woman in her forties or fifties with alopecia areata. Some clones in this sample may be carry-over from other donors' samples.

This clonotype was picked up a small number of times. The chain combines TRBV3-1 with TRBJ2-3; 7 nucleotides line up with TRBD1. J lost 0 bases, V lost 4 bases, and 7 bases had no gene match. This CDR3 contains 16 residues. Germline V gives CDR1 LGHDT, CDR2 YNNKEL (reference sequence). The CDR3 sequence: CASSPGTDQSTDTQYF. The CDR3 DNA is TGTGCCAGCAGCCCTGGGACAGACCAGAGCACAGATACGCAGTATTTT.

This clonotype was detected a few times. The chain combines TRBV21-1 with TRBJ1-5; the D segment call TRBD1 is taken from the table without a DNA check. TRBV21-1 has pseudogene status. The CDR3 consists of 15 residues. The CDR3 loop reads CASSSTGASNQPQHF. The CDR3 bases are TGTGCCAGCAGTTCGACCGGGGCCAGCAATCAGCCCCAGCATTTT.

Ten or more counts support this clonotype. The V and J genes are TRBV24-1 and TRBJ2-3, with TRBD2 matching 7 bases. CDR1 and CDR2 (germline): KGHDR, SFDVKD. V lost 1 base to trimming and J lost 2 bases; unmatched junction nucleotides: 2. The length of the CDR3 is 15 residues. In DNA form, the CDR3 reads TGTGCCACCAGTGATTTTGGGGGGGTCACAGATACGCAGTATTTT. This gives the protein CATSDFGGVTDTQYF.

The CDR3 spells CASSLRSTFTEQFF. The CDR3 nucleotides read TGTGCCAGCAGCTTAAGGTCAACGTTCACTGAGCAGTTCTTC. This sequence joins TRBV7-9 and TRBJ2-1; D unresolved. The CDR3 is 14 residues long. The V gene lost 2 bases and the J gene lost 9 bases, with 14 bases spanning the gap. Germline CDR1 and CDR2: SEHNR and FQNEAQ (reference sequence).

V and J are TRBV7-2 and TRBJ2-7; weak D call: TRBD1 (5 bases). With 3 bases removed from V and 0 bases from J, the gap between germline ends came to 9 bases. The length of the CDR3 is 14 residues. CDR1 SGHTA and CDR2 FQGNSA come from the germline V gene. The CDR3 region is CASSFMGLSYEQYF. CDR3 sequence (DNA): TGTGCCAGCAGCTTTATGGGGCTCTCCTACGAGCAGTACTTC. The entire variable domain, with the rest obtained from reference TRBV7-2 and TRBJ2-7, is as follows: GAGVSQSPSNKVTEKGKDVELRCDPISGHTALYWYRQSLGQGLEFLIYFQGNSAPDKSGLPSDRFSAERTGGSVSTLTIQRTQQEDSAVYLCASSFMGLSYEQYFGPGTRLTVT.

This clonotype was seen at least ten times. The CDR3 loop reads CASSFTNSYEQYF. The CDR3 coding sequence is TGTGCCAGCAGTTTTACTAACTCCTACGAGCAGTACTTC. This rearrangement joins TRBV28 to TRBJ2-7, with no clear D. Trimming removed 3 bases at V and 0 bases at J, with 6 bases between. CDR1 is MDHEN, CDR2 SYDVKM, per germline. The length of the CDR3 is 13 residues. Full variable domain (missing parts from reference TRBV28 and TRBJ2-7): DVKVTQSSRYLVKRTGEKVFLECVQDMDHENMFWYRQDPGLGLRLIYFSYDVKMKEKGDIPEGYSVSREKKERFSLILESASTNQTSMYLCASSFTNSYEQYFGPGTRLTVT.

This clonotype was seen at least ten times. V usage is TRBV18 and J usage is TRBJ1-4; TRBD1 aligns across 9 bases. Germline V gene lookup returns CDR1 KGHSH and CDR2 LQKENI. Trimming cost V 4 bases and J 2 bases; bases outside gene matches: 5. The CDR3 contains 16 residues. CDR3 DNA sequence: TGTGCCAGCTCACTGGACAGGGGTGGCACTAATGAAAAACTGTTTTTT. This translates into CASSLDRGGTNEKLFF.

This chain uses TRBV3-1 with TRBJ2-1; D tentatively fits TRBD1 or TRBD2 (5 bases each). V lost 8 bases, J lost 9 bases, and 23 bases lay in between. Germline V gene lookup returns CDR1 LGHDT and CDR2 YNNKEL (reference sequence). This CDR3 region has 15 residues. In DNA, the CDR3 is TGTGCCAGCTCTCTACCGGGACCCCGGCTGGGTGAGCAGTTCTTC. Protein sequence: CASSLPGPRLGEQFF.

This clonotype was observed at least ten times. The rearrangement joins TRBV13 to TRBJ1-1; unclear D gene. Trimming left V 4 bases short and J 7 bases short, with 7 bases between. The CDR3 covers 11 residues. Germline V gene data show CDR1 as PRHDT and CDR2 as FYEKMQ (reference sequence). CDR3 sequence reads: CASSSDGEAFF. The CDR3 nucleotides read TGTGCCAGCAGCTCGGACGGTGAAGCTTTCTTT.

This clonotype was found many times. The J gene is TRBJ1-6, the V gene TRBV12-3 or TRBV12-4, with D maybe TRBD1 (5 bases). V was cut by 5 bases and J by 7 bases, with 18 bases left in between. There are 16 residues in the CDR3. The CDR3 DNA follows: TGTGCCAGCAGTCCATCGGGGGGTACGAGGAATTCACCCCTCCACTTT. It yields the protein CASSPSGGTRNSPLHF.

The V gene is TRBV3-1, the J gene TRBJ2-2; D is unclear. V was cut by 0 bases and J by 0 bases, with 14 bases left in between. The germline CDR1 and CDR2 sequences are LGHDT and YNNKEL (reference sequence). The CDR3 is 18 residues long. Here the CDR3 reads CASSQDHVTTANTGELFF. The CDR3 coding sequence is TGTGCCAGCAGCCAAGATCATGTCACGACCGCGAACACCGGGGAGCTGTTTTTT.

The genes are TRBV5-6 and TRBJ2-2; no definite D call. The germline V gene has CDR1 SGHDT and CDR2 YYEEEE. V shed 4 bases and J shed 6 bases, with 13 bases lying between them. The CDR3 is 14 amino acids. In nucleotides, the CDR3 is TGTGCCAGCAGCGTGGGGTATACGGCCGGGGAGCTGTTTTTT. This gives the protein CASSVGYTAGELFF.

There are a few counts of this clonotype. The chain has TRBV21-1 and TRBJ2-1; the table gives TRBD2 as D, unverified against the DNA. TRBV21-1 is shown as a pseudogene. This CDR3 is built from 13 residues. CDR3 in DNA: TGTGCCAGCAGCAAAGGGCGGGTTTGGGGCCCACCTTTC. It is translated as CASSKGRVWGPPF.

This clonotype showed up just a few times. This chain links TRBV20-1 with TRBJ2-2, with TRBD2 identical over 8 bases. The germline gives CDR1 DFQATT, CDR2 SNEGSKA (reference sequence). V lost 0 bases, J lost 3 bases, and 12 bases stayed unmatched. The CDR3 is made up of 18 amino acids. CDR3 sequence: CSARDQKDLAGHTGELFF. The CDR3 nucleotides read TGCAGTGCTAGAGATCAAAAAGATCTAGCGGGTCACACCGGGGAGCTGTTTTTT.

This clonotype was detected ten times or more. The V gene is TRBV28, the J gene TRBJ1-2; TRBD1 is a possible D gene (6 bases). CDR1 is MDHEN and CDR2 is SYDVKM in the germline V gene. The ends were cut back, 3 bases at V and 10 bases at J, with 18 bases in the middle. This CDR3 has 14 residues. The CDR3 sequence: CASSFLLGAPSYTF. CDR3 nucleotide sequence: TGTGCCAGCAGTTTCCTCTTGGGGGCTCCTTCCTACACCTTC.

This clonotype came up many times. The V call is TRBV3-1, the J call TRBJ1-1; perhaps TRBD1 as D (5 bases). CDR1 and CDR2 from the germline V gene are LGHDT and YNNKEL (reference sequence). V gave up 0 bases and J gave up 5 bases, with 10 bases separating them. The CDR3 consists of 14 residues. The CDR3 nucleotides are TGTGCCAGCAGCCAAGATAAGGCAGGGACTGAAGCTTTCTTT. Translating it yields CASSQDKAGTEAFF. The full variable domain, its missing parts supplied by reference TRBV3-1 and TRBJ1-1, is DTAVSQTPKYLVTQMGNDKSIKCEQNLGHDTMYWYKQDSKKFLKIMFSYNNKELIINETVPNRFSPKSPDKAHLNLHINSLELGDSAVYFCASSQDKAGTEAFFGQGTRLTVV.

This clonotype was observed a few times. The V and J genes are TRBV11-3 and TRBJ2-2, with 8 bases aligning to TRBD2. J gave up 3 bases and V 4 bases, and 4 bases lay outside the gene matches. The CDR3 contains 15 residues. Germline-derived CDR1 and CDR2 are SGHNT and YENEEA. The CDR3 nucleotides read TGTGCCAGCAGCTCGGGAGCGGGAGACACCGGGGAGCTGTTTTTT. Translating it yields CASSSGAGDTGELFF.

The chain employs TRBV29-1 and TRBJ1-1, with 7 bases fitting TRBD1. Germline V gives CDR1 SQVTM, CDR2 ANQGSEA. This CDR3 is 14 amino acids long. Losses at the gene ends were 6 bases for V and 8 bases for J; bases not matched to a gene: 15. The CDR3 DNA reads as TGCAGCGTCCGAACCTTCACGGGGGACAGAGAAGCTTTCTTT. It yields the protein CSVRTFTGDREAFF.

This sequence joins TRBV27 and TRBJ1-1; 7 bases map to TRBD1. The CDR3 sequence is 15 residues long. Germline-derived CDR1 and CDR2 are MNHEY and SMNVEV (reference sequence). V lost 5 bases, J lost 0 bases, and 6 bases stayed unmatched. The CDR3 is CASSLRQGLNTEAFF. CDR3 DNA sequence: TGTGCCAGCAGTCTCCGACAGGGTTTGAACACTGAAGCTTTCTTT.

This chain uses TRBV12-3 or TRBV12-4 with TRBJ2-6; TRBD1 is a possible D gene (5 bases). The CDR3 is 13 amino acids. Trimming pared 6 bases from V and 4 bases from J, leaving 7 bases between. The CDR3 sequence is CASSPGGANVLTF. The CDR3 nucleotides are TGTGCCAGCAGCCCAGGGGGGGCCAACGTCCTGACTTTC.